A single sample gave rise to the 21 T cell receptor beta chains below, sequenced in a study of T-cell reconstitution after alpha-beta-depleted transplantation in children. Researchers prepared the TCRbeta library using unique molecular identifiers, the study reports. TCRdb ran MiXCR on the PCR reads and lists one entry per CDR3 protein. Of 700,000 to 950,000 distinct CDR3 sequences listed, 15% to 20% are singletons. The sample here was PBMCs, mostly from graft donor cells, taken 360 days after TCRalphabeta/CD19-depleted stem cell transplant. The receptors here all came from a male patient younger than 18 who had a stem cell transplant for acute lymphoblastic leukemia, so the T cells may come from the graft donor.

The chain combines TRBV5-6 with TRBJ2-3; D ambiguous. Trimming removed 4 bases from V and 0 bases from J, with 9 bases in between. There are 14 residues in the CDR3. CDR1 and CDR2 (germline): SGHDT, YYEEEE. The CDR3 DNA reads TGTGCCAGCAGCCCGACGGATAGCACAGATACGCAGTATTTT. It translates to CASSPTDSTDTQYF.

This clonotype has a handful of counts. V and J are TRBV5-1 and TRBJ2-3; perhaps TRBD2 as D (5 bases). Germline assignment: CDR1 SGHRS and CDR2 YFSETQ. This CDR3 comprises 16 residues. Trimming took 6 bases from V and 1 from J, leaving 18 bases between them. The CDR3 loop is CASTPSYSFGTDTQYF. The CDR3 DNA reads as TGCGCCAGCACCCCTAGCTACTCCTTCGGCACAGATACGCAGTATTTT. The variable domain in full, completed from reference TRBV5-1 and TRBJ2-3, reads KAGVTQTPRYLIKTRGQQVTLSCSPISGHRSVSWYQQTPGQGLQFLFEYFSETQRNKGNFPGRFSGRQFSNSRSEMNVSTLELGDSALYLCASTPSYSFGTDTQYFGPGTRLTVL.

The chain has TRBV7-6 and TRBJ2-2; D uncertain. Germline V gene lookup returns CDR1 SGHVS and CDR2 FNYEAQ. This CDR3 is built from 16 residues. Trimming shortened V by 3 bases and J by 3 bases, and 14 bases separated the two germline ends. The CDR3 loop reads CASSLTLAHYTGELFF. CDR3 in DNA: TGTGCCAGCAGCTTGACCTTGGCACACTACACCGGGGAGCTGTTTTTT.

Many counts were recorded for this clonotype. The CDR3 bases are TGTGCCAGCAGTTTCCGGAACCGGAATGAGCAGTTCTTC. This encodes CASSFRNRNEQFF. This chain joins TRBV27 and TRBJ2-1; D gene ambiguous. The ends were cut back, 3 bases at V and 7 bases at J, with 10 bases in the middle. The CDR3 sequence is 13 residues long. The V gene's germline CDR1 is MNHEY and CDR2 SMNVEV (reference sequence).

This clonotype came up a few times. V is TRBV5-1 and J is TRBJ1-5; 7 positions agree with TRBD1. There are 16 residues in the CDR3. Looked up from germline, CDR1 is SGHRS and CDR2 is YFSETQ. The trim removed 4 bases at V and 0 bases at J, leaving 7 bases unmatched. CDR3 region: CASSPRDRYSNQPQHF. CDR3 nucleotide sequence: TGCGCCAGCAGCCCACGGGACAGATATAGCAATCAGCCCCAGCATTTT.

This clonotype was detected only a few times. The V call is TRBV5-1, the J call TRBJ1-6, with a tentative D call TRBD1 (5 bases). From germline, CDR1 is SGHRS and CDR2 YFSETQ. Trimming removed 1 base from V and 10 bases from J, with 18 bases in between. The CDR3 extends over 16 amino acids. CDR3 in DNA: TGCGCCAGCAGCTTGACTAATTCCGGGGCGCCGTCACCCCTCCACTTT. It codes for CASSLTNSGAPSPLHF.

The chain couples TRBV5-1 to TRBJ1-4; 8 bases map to TRBD1. V lost 4 bases to trimming and J lost 6 bases; unmatched junction nucleotides: 5. This CDR3 has 14 amino acids. Germline V gene lookup returns CDR1 SGHRS and CDR2 YFSETQ. The CDR3: CASSTTGVYEKLFF. CDR3 sequence (DNA): TGCGCCAGCAGCACGACAGGGGTATATGAAAAACTGTTTTTT.

This clonotype was detected a few times. The V call is TRBV15, the J call TRBJ2-7, with TRBD1 identical over 8 bases. This CDR3 spans 15 amino acids. V was clipped by 5 bases and J by 2 bases; unmatched bases: 8. The V gene's germline CDR1 is LNHNV and CDR2 YYDKDF (reference sequence). The CDR3 spells CATSPPGQDPYEQYF. DNA for the CDR3: TGTGCCACCAGCCCCCCGGGACAGGATCCCTACGAGCAGTACTTC.

The sample holds a few counts of this clonotype. J is TRBJ1-1 and V is TRBV12-3 or TRBV12-4, with 7 bases that match TRBD1. The CDR3 contains 16 residues. V dropped 5 bases and J dropped 0; count of bases not matched to a gene: 9. The DNA for the CDR3 is TGTGCCAGCAGTCCCGGACGGGGACAGTTGAACACTGAAGCTTTCTTT. It translates to CASSPGRGQLNTEAFF.

This clonotype has only a few counts. The genes are TRBV15 and TRBJ2-3; D could derive from TRBD1 or TRBD2 (5 bases each). The germline V gene encodes CDR1 LNHNV and CDR2 YYDKDF (reference sequence). Trimming left V 3 bases short and J 2 bases short, with 15 bases between. The CDR3 contains 16 residues. CDR3 nucleotides: TGTGCCACCAGCAGCCACGTGGGGGTATACACAGATACGCAGTATTTT. Encoded protein: CATSSHVGVYTDTQYF. Filled out from reference TRBV15 and TRBJ2-3, the complete variable domain reads DAMVIQNPRYQVTQFGKPVTLSCSQTLNHNVMYWYQQKSSQAPKLLFHYYDKDFNNEADTPDNFQSRRPNTSFCFLDIRSPGLGDTAMYLCATSSHVGVYTDTQYFGPGTRLTVL.

V and J are TRBV4-2 and TRBJ2-2; D is unclear. Between the trimmed V and J ends, which lost 1 base and 7 bases, there was a span of 10 bases. The CDR3 contains 14 residues. Germline lookup yields CDR1 LGHNA and CDR2 YNFKEQ. In DNA form, the CDR3 reads TGTGCCAGCAGCCAAGTCTCCCTCGGCGGGGAGCTGTTTTTT. This gives the protein CASSQVSLGGELFF.

This clonotype was seen repeatedly, ten times or more. Germline and junction disagree at one end, which may indicate a read error. The V gene is TRBV5-1, the J gene TRBJ1-5; D is possibly TRBD1 (6 bases). The CDR3 spans 14 residues. Germline assignment: CDR1 SGHRS and CDR2 YFSETQ. CDR3: CASSLAGANQPQHF. As DNA, the CDR3 is TGTGCCAGCAGCTTAGCAGGGGCCAATCAGCCCCAGCATTTT.

This clonotype was seen more than once but under ten times. This chain connects TRBV5-4 to TRBJ2-3; 12 bases align to TRBD1. Trimming took 3 bases from V and 5 from J; bases not matched to a gene: 7. Germline V gene lookup returns CDR1 SGHNT and CDR2 YYREEE (reference sequence). CDR3 length equals 16 residues. This CDR3 is CASSWGTGGSLDTQYF. CDR3 DNA sequence: TGTGCCAGCAGCTGGGGGACAGGGGGCTCGTTAGATACGCAGTATTTT.

The rearrangement joins TRBV4-1 to TRBJ1-3; 7 nucleotides match TRBD1. CDR1 and CDR2 (germline): MGHRA, YSYEKL. Unmatched junction bases numbered 5, after V lost 3 bases and J lost 0 bases. CDR3 length equals 16 residues. The CDR3 nucleotides read TGCGCCAGCAGCCAGCCGGGACAGCGCTCTGGAAACACCATATATTTT. Translation: CASSQPGQRSGNTIYF.

The chain joins TRBV5-4 to TRBJ2-6; no clear D gene. Germline V gives CDR1 SGHNT, CDR2 YYREEE (reference sequence). With 1 base removed from V and 4 bases from J, the gap between germline ends came to 9 bases. The CDR3 is 15 residues long. The CDR3 DNA is TGTGCCAGCAGCTTGTTAGGGCCCGGGGCCAACGTCCTGACTTTC. Its translation is CASSLLGPGANVLTF.

This chain uses TRBV5-1 with TRBJ1-4; 8 nucleotides align to TRBD1. Trimming cost V 3 bases and J 4 bases; bases outside gene matches: 5. This CDR3 contains 15 residues. Germline V CDR1 and CDR2: SGHRS, YFSETQ. The CDR3 sequence: CASSYYRGSNEKLFF. The CDR3 nucleotides are TGCGCCAGCAGCTACTACAGGGGGAGTAATGAAAAACTGTTTTTT.

The table lists this clonotype with many counts. The chain recombines TRBV20-1 with TRBJ2-5; tentative D call: TRBD2 (5 bases). V lost 3 bases and J lost 5, with 19 bases in between. This CDR3 is 15 amino acids long. Per the germline V gene, CDR1 is DFQATT and CDR2 is SNEGSKA (reference sequence). The CDR3 coding sequence is TGCAGTGCTAGGTCTAGCCCCCGGATGAGGGAGACCCAGTACTTC. It encodes CSARSSPRMRETQYF.

V usage is TRBV5-1 and J usage is TRBJ2-7; 10 nucleotides align to TRBD2. V was clipped by 4 bases and J by 2 bases; unmatched bases: 6. The CDR3 contains 15 residues. Germline CDR1 and CDR2: SGHRS and YFSETQ. CDR3 DNA sequence: TGCGCCAGCAGCATCCGGACTAGCGGAACCTACGAGCAGTACTTC. Protein product: CASSIRTSGTYEQYF. The complete variable domain, with remaining parts taken from reference TRBV5-1 and TRBJ2-7, reads KAGVTQTPRYLIKTRGQQVTLSCSPISGHRSVSWYQQTPGQGLQFLFEYFSETQRNKGNFPGRFSGRQFSNSRSEMNVSTLELGDSALYLCASSIRTSGTYEQYFGPGTRLTVT.

The chain joins TRBV7-7 to TRBJ2-1; TRBD1 might be the D (5 bases). V shed 5 bases and J shed 2 bases, with 10 bases lying between them. The length of the CDR3 is 14 residues. Germline V gene data show CDR1 as SSHAT and CDR2 as FNYEAQ (reference sequence). The CDR3 here is CASSPDMTYNEQFF. The CDR3 nucleotides read TGTGCCAGCAGCCCGGACATGACCTACAATGAGCAGTTCTTC.

This rearrangement joins TRBV6-5 to TRBJ2-3; TRBD2 matches at 12 bases. J was trimmed by 7 bases and V by 4 bases; bases with no gene match: 6. The CDR3 length is 15 residues. CDR1 is MNHEY and CDR2 is SVGAGI in the germline V gene. The chain's CDR3 is CASSWTSGAPNTQYF. The CDR3 DNA sequence: TGTGCCAGCAGTTGGACTAGCGGGGCCCCCAATACGCAGTATTTT.

V is TRBV20-1 and J is TRBJ2-3; D uncertain. CDR1 DFQATT and CDR2 SNEGSKA come from the germline V gene (reference sequence). There are 12 residues in the CDR3. Trimming stripped 2 bases from V and 8 bases from J, with 11 bases between. CDR3 protein: CSARPLRGTQYF. CDR3 DNA sequence: TGCAGTGCTAGACCCCTGCGCGGTACGCAGTATTTT.